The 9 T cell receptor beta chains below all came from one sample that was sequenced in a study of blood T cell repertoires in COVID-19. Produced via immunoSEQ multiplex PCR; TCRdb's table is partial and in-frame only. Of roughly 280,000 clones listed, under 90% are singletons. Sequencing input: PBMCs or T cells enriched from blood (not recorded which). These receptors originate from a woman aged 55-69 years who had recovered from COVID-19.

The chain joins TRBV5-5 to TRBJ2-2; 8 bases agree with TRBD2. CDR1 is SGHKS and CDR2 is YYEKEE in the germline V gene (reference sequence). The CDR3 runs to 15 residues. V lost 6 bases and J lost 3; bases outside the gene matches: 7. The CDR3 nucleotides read TGTGCCAGCAAGCTCCCAGCGGGAGACACCGGGGAGCTGTTTTTT. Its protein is CASKLPAGDTGELFF.

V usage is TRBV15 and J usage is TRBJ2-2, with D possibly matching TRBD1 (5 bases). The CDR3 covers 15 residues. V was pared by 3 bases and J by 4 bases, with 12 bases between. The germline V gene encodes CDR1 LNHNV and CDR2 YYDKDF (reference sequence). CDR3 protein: CATSSGQGSTGELFF. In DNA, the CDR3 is TGTGCCACCAGCAGCGGGCAGGGATCCACCGGGGAGCTGTTTTTT.

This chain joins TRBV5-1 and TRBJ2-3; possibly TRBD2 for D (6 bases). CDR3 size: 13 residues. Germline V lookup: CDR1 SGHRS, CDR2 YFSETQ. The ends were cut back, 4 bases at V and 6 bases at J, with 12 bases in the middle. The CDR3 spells CASSPAGGDTQYF. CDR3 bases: TGCGCCAGCAGCCCCGCTGGAGGGGATACGCAGTATTTT.

Written as DNA, the CDR3 is TGTGCCAGCAGTTCACAGGTTAGCAATCAGCCCCAGCATTTT. This gives the protein CASSSQVSNQPQHF. The gene calls are TRBV6-5 and TRBJ1-5; possible D gene TRBD1, 5 bases. CDR3 length: 14 amino acids. CDR1 is MNHEY, CDR2 SVGAGI, per germline. Between the trimmed V and J ends, which lost 4 bases and 0 bases, there was a span of 7 bases.

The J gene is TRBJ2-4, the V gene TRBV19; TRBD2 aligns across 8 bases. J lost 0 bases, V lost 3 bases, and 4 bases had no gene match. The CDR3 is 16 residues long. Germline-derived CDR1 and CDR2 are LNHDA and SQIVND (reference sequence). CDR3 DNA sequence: TGTGCCAGTAGTATGGGACTAGGTCTAGCCAAAAACATTCAGTACTTC. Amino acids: CASSMGLGLAKNIQYF.

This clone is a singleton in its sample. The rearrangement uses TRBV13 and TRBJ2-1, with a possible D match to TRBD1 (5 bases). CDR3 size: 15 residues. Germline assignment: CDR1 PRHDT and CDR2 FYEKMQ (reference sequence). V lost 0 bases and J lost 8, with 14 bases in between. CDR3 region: CASSLGRVALDEQFF. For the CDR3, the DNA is TGTGCCAGCAGCTTAGGCAGGGTCGCCCTCGATGAGCAGTTCTTC.

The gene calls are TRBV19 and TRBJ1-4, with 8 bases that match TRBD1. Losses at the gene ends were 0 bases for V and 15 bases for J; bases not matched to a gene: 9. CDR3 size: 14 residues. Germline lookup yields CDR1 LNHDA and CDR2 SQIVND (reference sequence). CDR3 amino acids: CASSIDTDRGGLFF. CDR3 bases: TGTGCCAGTAGTATAGACACTGACAGGGGCGGTTTGTTTTTT.

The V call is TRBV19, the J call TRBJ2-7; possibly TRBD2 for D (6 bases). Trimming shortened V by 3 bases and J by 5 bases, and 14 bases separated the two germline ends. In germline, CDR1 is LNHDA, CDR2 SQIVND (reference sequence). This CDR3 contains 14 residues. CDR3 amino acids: CASSIGGALNEQYF. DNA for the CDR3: TGTGCCAGTAGTATCGGAGGGGCTCTAAACGAGCAGTACTTC.

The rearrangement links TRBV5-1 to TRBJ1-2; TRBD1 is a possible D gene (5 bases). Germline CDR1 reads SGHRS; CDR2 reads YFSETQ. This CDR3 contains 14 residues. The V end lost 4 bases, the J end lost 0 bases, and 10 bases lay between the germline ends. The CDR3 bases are TGCGCCAGCAGCAACCAGGGTACTAACTATGGCTACACCTTC. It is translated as CASSNQGTNYGYTF.